Listed below are T cell receptor beta chains from one sample, sequenced in a study of shared clonotypes between healthy human individuals. Measured with immunoSEQ multiplex PCR; TCRdb has only the in-frame clones, and not every one. In the table there are a few million clones, roughly 92% of which are singletons. Source material: naive CD4+ T cells sorted from blood. These receptors were obtained from a man in his late teens or twenties in good health. Each CDR3 is given with its conserved first and last residue. A D gene is named only where the DNA matches it firmly. Some rows have no size entry. The others give once, few or many, or a class for an expanded clone.

DNA: TGTGCCAGCACCCCATCTCAGCTAGTTTTCGGCGAGCAGTACTTC; CDR3: CASTPSQLVFGEQYF; D: -; V: TRBV6-1; size: -; J: TRBJ2-7
DNA: TGTGCCAGCTCACGAACAGGGGGCAATGAGCAGTTCTTC; CDR3: CASSRTGGNEQFF; D: TRBD1; V: TRBV18; size: -; J: TRBJ2-1
DNA: TGTGCCAGCAGCTTCGGAAAGAGCACAGATACGCAGTATTTT; CDR3: CASSFGKSTDTQYF; D: -; V: TRBV5-6; size: -; J: TRBJ2-3
DNA: TGTGCCAGCAGCTCGAGCGGTAGCTCCTACAATGAGCAGTTCTTC; CDR3: CASSSSGSSYNEQFF; D: -; V: TRBV11-2; size: -; J: TRBJ2-1
DNA: TGTGCCAGCTTCGACCCCGGGACTAGCCCAGAGACCCAGTACTTC; CDR3: CASFDPGTSPETQYF; D: TRBD2; V: TRBV6-1; size: -; J: TRBJ2-5
DNA: TGTGCCAGCAGTGGACAGGTAGCAGATACGCAGTATTTT; CDR3: CASSGQVADTQYF; D: TRBD1; V: TRBV28; size: -; J: TRBJ2-3
DNA: TGCGCCAGCAGCTCGCTAGGAAACAATGAGCAGTTCTTC; CDR3: CASSSLGNNEQFF; D: -; V: TRBV5-1; size: -; J: TRBJ2-1
DNA: TGCAGTGCATGGACAGCCTACGAGCAGTACTTC; CDR3: CSAWTAYEQYF; D: -; V: TRBV20-1; size: once; J: TRBJ2-7
DNA: TGTGCCATCAGTGCAGGCGACAGGGGCATGAACACTGAAGCTTTCTTT; CDR3: CAISAGDRGMNTEAFF; D: TRBD1; V: TRBV10-3; size: few; J: TRBJ1-1
DNA: TGTGCCAGCAGCTTAGATCCGGGAGGTCAGCCCCAGCATTTT; CDR3: CASSLDPGGQPQHF; D: -; V: TRBV7-8; size: once; J: TRBJ1-5
DNA: TGTGCCAGCAGCCAAGTTCCGAGACAGGGGGCATCGGGCTACACCTTC; CDR3: CASSQVPRQGASGYTF; D: TRBD1; V: TRBV4-2; size: -; J: TRBJ1-2
DNA: TGTGCCAGCAGGACTAGCGGGGGGGAGTACGAGCAGTACTTC; CDR3: CASRTSGGEYEQYF; D: TRBD2; V: TRBV6-5; size: -; J: TRBJ2-7
DNA: TGTGCCAGCAGATCGCCGGAGGGAGCGGCTTCACCCCTCCACTTT; CDR3: CASRSPEGAASPLHF; D: -; V: TRBV6-5; size: few; J: TRBJ1-6
DNA: TGTGCCAGCAGCCAGGGCGGCAGGCAGTTCTTC; CDR3: CASSQGGRQFF; D: -; V: TRBV6-5; size: -; J: TRBJ2-1
DNA: TGCGCCAGCAGCTTGGGAGGAGGGTCCCAAATGTACGAGCAGTACTTC; CDR3: CASSLGGGSQMYEQYF; D: -; V: TRBV5-1; size: -; J: TRBJ2-7
DNA: TGTGCCAGTAGTACTACCGCCGGGGGCAATCAGCCCCAGCATTTT; CDR3: CASSTTAGGNQPQHF; D: -; V: TRBV19; size: -; J: TRBJ1-5
DNA: TGTGCCAGCAGTTTACCGGGGTCCCACGAGCAGTACTTC; CDR3: CASSLPGSHEQYF; D: -; V: TRBV28; size: -; J: TRBJ2-7
DNA: TGCAGCGTTGAAGCCCGACTAGCCAGTGGGAATGAGCAGTTCTTC; CDR3: CSVEARLASGNEQFF; D: TRBD2; V: TRBV29-1; size: -; J: TRBJ2-1
DNA: TGTGCCAGCAGCTTGGTTGGGGACACCATTTCACCCCTCCACTTT; CDR3: CASSLVGDTISPLHF; D: -; V: TRBV5-4; size: once; J: TRBJ1-6
DNA: TGTGCCAGCAGCCTCAGGGGAGCGGGGAACACCATATATTTT; CDR3: CASSLRGAGNTIYF; D: -; V: TRBV7-9; size: -; J: TRBJ1-3
DNA: TGTGCCAGCAGCTTAAAGGGGATGGGCTACGAGCAGTACTTC; CDR3: CASSLKGMGYEQYF; D: -; V: TRBV7-9; size: -; J: TRBJ2-7
DNA: TGTGCCAGCTCACCACAGGGACAGGGTAATTCACCCCTCCACTTT; CDR3: CASSPQGQGNSPLHF; D: TRBD1; V: TRBV18; size: -; J: TRBJ1-6
DNA: TGTGCCAGCAGGGGGACGGGGGTCACTAACTATGGCTACACCTTC; CDR3: CASRGTGVTNYGYTF; D: -; V: TRBV6-5; size: -; J: TRBJ1-2
DNA: TGTGCCAGCAGCAAGGAGGTCGGGGGAATCTACAATGAGCAGTTCTTC; CDR3: CASSKEVGGIYNEQFF; D: -; V: TRBV21-1; size: -; J: TRBJ2-1